The 12 T cell receptor beta chains below come from one sample, sequenced in a study of shared clonotypes between healthy human individuals (dated by TCRdb to about 2020). Library generation was performed with the immunoSEQ multiplex PCR assay. The table was pulled from immuneACCESS by TCRdb, which kept in-frame rearrangements only. Such tables lose some clones; where checked, under half of the loss comes from unresolved V genes, and the rest has no known cause. The sample records around 690,000 clones, around 91% of which are singletons. The ten largest clones capture 34% of the sample. Sample: memory CD8+ T cells from PBMCs. Sample cell subset or site, as interpreted from the label and publication: CD45RO+ cells pooled with CCR7-negative TemRA cells. Receptors originate from a man aged 18 to 30 in good health. Some clones in this sample may be carry-over from other donors' samples.

In regard to this clone: The identical CDR3 is also encoded by other nucleotide sequences in the sample. The chain links TRBV7-9 to TRBJ2-5; TRBD2 is a possible D gene (6 bases). The CDR3 is made up of 14 amino acids. Germline CDR1 is SEHNR and CDR2 is FQNEAQ (reference sequence). Trimming stripped 3 bases from V and 4 bases from J, with 12 bases between. The DNA of the CDR3 is TGTGCCAGCAGCTTGGGGGGAGCGACAGAGACCCAGTACTTC. Its protein is CASSLGGATETQYF.

This clone has only a few counts. The rearrangement uses TRBV11-2 and TRBJ2-3, with TRBD2 identical over 7 bases. The J segment lost 1 base and the V segment lost 3 bases, leaving 1 base of the junction unmatched. The CDR3 has 14 amino acids. Looked up from germline, CDR1 is SGHAT and CDR2 is FQNNGV. The CDR3 region is CASSFTSGTDTQYF. The CDR3 region has the DNA TGTGCCAGCAGCTTTACTAGCGGCACAGATACGCAGTATTTT.

As for this clone: In the same sample, other DNA sequences code for this CDR3. The chain combines TRBV27 with TRBJ1-2, with 8 bases that match TRBD1. The V gene's germline CDR1 is MNHEY and CDR2 SMNVEV (reference sequence). The V and J ends lost 3 bases and 8 bases, in that order; junction bases with no gene match: 5. The CDR3 spans 13 residues. The CDR3 DNA follows: TGTGCCAGCAGTTTGCAGGGGGCGAGCGGCTACACCTTC. It translates to CASSLQGASGYTF.

The chain employs TRBV7-8 and TRBJ2-7; D is unclear. V was trimmed by 5 bases and J by 3 bases, leaving 8 bases between them. CDR3 length: 12 residues. Per germline, CDR1 SGHVS and CDR2 FQNEAQ. CDR3 sequence: CASSPGLYEQYF. The DNA of the CDR3 is TGTGCCAGCAGCCCCGGGCTCTACGAGCAGTACTTC.

V is TRBV19 and J is TRBJ1-1; D not resolved. The CDR3 spans 12 residues. Per the germline V gene, CDR1 is LNHDA and CDR2 is SQIVND (reference sequence). V lost 8 bases, J lost 10 bases, and 17 bases lay in between. The CDR3 is CASLNGSRVAFF. CDR3 coding DNA: TGTGCCAGTCTAAACGGGAGTCGGGTAGCTTTCTTT.

J is TRBJ1-2 and V is TRBV12-5; tentatively, D is TRBD1 (6 bases). The CDR3 runs to 15 residues. Trimming took off 4 bases at V and 7 bases at J, with 19 bases between the two ends. CDR1 and CDR2 from the germline V gene are LGHNT and FRNRAP. CDR3 bases: TGTGCTAGTGGTTCGGGACAAGACCAACTAACTGGCTACACCTTC. Residues: CASGSGQDQLTGYTF.

V and J are TRBV7-9 and TRBJ2-7; 8 nucleotides line up with TRBD2. The trim removed 1 base at V and 5 bases at J, leaving 10 bases unmatched. The V gene's germline CDR1 is SEHNR and CDR2 FQNEAQ (reference sequence). The CDR3 length is 16 residues. The CDR3 DNA follows: TGTGCCAGCAGCTTAGGGGGGCGGGGGGCGAAGGACGAGCAGTACTTC. Protein: CASSLGGRGAKDEQYF. Supplemented by reference TRBV7-9 and TRBJ2-7, the full variable domain reads DTGVSQNPRHKITKRGQNVTFRCDPISEHNRLYWYRQTLGQGPEFLTYFQNEAQLEKSRLLSDRFSAERPKGSFSTLEIQRTEQGDSAMYLCASSLGGRGAKDEQYFGPGTRLTVT.

The chain couples TRBV9 to TRBJ2-1; D may be TRBD2 (6 bases). The CDR3 runs 15 residues. CDR1 and CDR2 (germline): SGDLS, YYNGEE. Between the trimmed V and J ends, which lost 0 bases and 3 bases, there was a span of 10 bases. In DNA, the CDR3 is TGTGCCAGCAGCGTAGGCGGGGCCCACTACAATGAGCAGTTCTTC. It specifies CASSVGGAHYNEQFF.

The V and J genes are TRBV6-1 and TRBJ2-5; a possible D gene is TRBD2 (5 bases). This CDR3 contains 12 residues. CDR1 MNHNS and CDR2 SASEGT come from the germline V gene. The CDR3 reads CVSIAPGETQYF. The CDR3 DNA is TGTGTTTCAATAGCGCCCGGAGAGACCCAGTACTTC.

The CDR3 nucleotides read TGTGCCAGCAGCTTAGGCCGCCTCAATGAGCAGTTCTTC. Translation gives CASSLGRLNEQFF. This sequence joins TRBV7-7 and TRBJ2-1, with D hard to call. Trimming shortened V by 1 base and J by 6 bases, and 7 bases separated the two germline ends. Per the germline V gene, CDR1 is SSHAT and CDR2 is FNYEAQ (reference sequence). The CDR3 extends over 13 amino acids.

The rearrangement joins TRBV28 to TRBJ2-3; D is perhaps TRBD2 (7 bases). V was clipped by 4 bases and J by 7 bases, with 12 bases between them. Per the germline V gene, CDR1 is MDHEN and CDR2 is SYDVKM. CDR3 length: 13 residues. CDR3 sequence reads: CASSWDGGHTQYF. The CDR3 bases are TGTGCCAGCAGTTGGGACGGGGGGCATACGCAGTATTTT. Full variable domain (rest looked up from reference TRBV28 and TRBJ2-3): DVKVTQSSRYLVKRTGEKVFLECVQDMDHENMFWYRQDPGLGLRLIYFSYDVKMKEKGDIPEGYSVSREKKERFSLILESASTNQTSMYLCASSWDGGHTQYFGPGTRLTVL.

V gene TRBV28 combines with J gene TRBJ2-2; a weak D match, TRBD1 (5 bases). The CDR3 runs to 15 residues. Germline CDR1 and CDR2: MDHEN and SYDVKM. V was shortened by 2 bases and J by 4 bases, with 11 bases between the two germline ends. The CDR3 loop reads CASSLTATGTGELFF. Written as DNA, the CDR3 is TGTGCCAGCAGTTTAACAGCTACAGGCACCGGGGAGCTGTTTTTT.